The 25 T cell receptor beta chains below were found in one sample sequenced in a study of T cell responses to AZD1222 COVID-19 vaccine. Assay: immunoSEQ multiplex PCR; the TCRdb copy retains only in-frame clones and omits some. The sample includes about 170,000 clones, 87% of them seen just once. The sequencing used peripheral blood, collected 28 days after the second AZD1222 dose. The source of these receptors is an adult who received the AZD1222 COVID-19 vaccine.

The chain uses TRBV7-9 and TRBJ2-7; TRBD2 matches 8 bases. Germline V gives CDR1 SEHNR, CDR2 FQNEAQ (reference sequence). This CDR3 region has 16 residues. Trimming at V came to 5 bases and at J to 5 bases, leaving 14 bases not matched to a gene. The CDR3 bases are TGTGCCAGCAGCCCCCCCCCAAGGCGGGGGGCCCACGAGCAGTACTTC. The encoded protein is CASSPPPRRGAHEQYF.

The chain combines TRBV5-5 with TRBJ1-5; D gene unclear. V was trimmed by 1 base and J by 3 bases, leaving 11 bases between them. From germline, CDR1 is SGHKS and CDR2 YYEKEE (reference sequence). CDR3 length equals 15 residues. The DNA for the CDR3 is TGTGCCAGCAGCTTGTCCCTAAGAGACAATCAGCCCCAGCATTTT. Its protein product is CASSLSLRDNQPQHF.

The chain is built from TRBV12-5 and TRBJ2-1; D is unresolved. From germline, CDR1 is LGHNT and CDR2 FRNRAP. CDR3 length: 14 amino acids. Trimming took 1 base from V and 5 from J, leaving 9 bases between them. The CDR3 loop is CASGLEGLNNEQFF. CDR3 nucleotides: TGTGCTAGTGGTTTGGAGGGCCTAAACAATGAGCAGTTCTTC.

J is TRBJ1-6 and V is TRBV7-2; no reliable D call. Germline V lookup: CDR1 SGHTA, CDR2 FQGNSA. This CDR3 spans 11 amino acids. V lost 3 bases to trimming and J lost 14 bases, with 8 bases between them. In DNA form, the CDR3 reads TGTGCCAGCAGCTTTGGATTCTCCCTCCACTTT. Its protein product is CASSFGFSLHF.

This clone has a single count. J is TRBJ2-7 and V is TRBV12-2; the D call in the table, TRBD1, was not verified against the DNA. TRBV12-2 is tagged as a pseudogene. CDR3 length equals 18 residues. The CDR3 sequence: CASRSKPGTGTAGYEQYF. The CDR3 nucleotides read TGTGCAAGTCGCTCCAAGCCCGGGACAGGTACTGCCGGCTACGAGCAGTACTTC.

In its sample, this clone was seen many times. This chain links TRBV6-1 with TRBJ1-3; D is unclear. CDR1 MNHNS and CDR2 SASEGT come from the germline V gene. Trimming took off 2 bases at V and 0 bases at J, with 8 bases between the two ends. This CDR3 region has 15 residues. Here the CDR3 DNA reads TGTGCCAGCAGTGAAAGGTCCCTCTCTGGAAACACCATATATTTT. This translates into CASSERSLSGNTIYF.

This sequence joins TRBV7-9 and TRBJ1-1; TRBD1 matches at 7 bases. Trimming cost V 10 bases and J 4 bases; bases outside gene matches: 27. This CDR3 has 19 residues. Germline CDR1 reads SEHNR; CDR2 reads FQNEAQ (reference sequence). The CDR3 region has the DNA TGTGCCACAGGGGACAGCGGTTTGGGATTTTCCTTGGGGGGCACTGAAGCTTTCTTT. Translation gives CATGDSGLGFSLGGTEAFF.

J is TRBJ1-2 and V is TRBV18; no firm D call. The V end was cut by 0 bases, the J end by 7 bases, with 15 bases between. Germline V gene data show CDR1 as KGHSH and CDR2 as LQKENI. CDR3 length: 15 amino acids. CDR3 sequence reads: CASSPPIPGPGGYTF. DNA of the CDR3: TGTGCCAGCTCACCACCGATACCCGGCCCTGGTGGCTACACCTTC.

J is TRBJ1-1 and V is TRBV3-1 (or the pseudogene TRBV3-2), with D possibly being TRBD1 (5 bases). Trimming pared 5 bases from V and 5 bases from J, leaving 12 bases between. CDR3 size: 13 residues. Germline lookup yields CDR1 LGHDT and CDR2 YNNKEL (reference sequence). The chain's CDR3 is CASSSSGGTEAFF. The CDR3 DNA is TGTGCCAGCAGCTCCTCCGGGGGAACTGAAGCTTTCTTT.

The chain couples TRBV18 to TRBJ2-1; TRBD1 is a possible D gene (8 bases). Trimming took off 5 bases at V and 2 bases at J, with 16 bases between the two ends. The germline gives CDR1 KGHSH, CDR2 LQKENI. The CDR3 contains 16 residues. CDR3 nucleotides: TGTGCCAGCTCATCTCGGACAGGGAGGGCCTACAATGAGCAGTTCTTC. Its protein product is CASSSRTGRAYNEQFF.

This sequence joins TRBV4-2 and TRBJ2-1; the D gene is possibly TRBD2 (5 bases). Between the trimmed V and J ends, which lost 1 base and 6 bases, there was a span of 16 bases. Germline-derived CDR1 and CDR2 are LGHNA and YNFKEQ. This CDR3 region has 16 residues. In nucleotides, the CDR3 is TGTGCCAGCAGCCAAGGAGGAGCGACCGGGGTCAATGAGCAGTTCTTC. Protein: CASSQGGATGVNEQFF.

CDR3 nucleotide sequence: TGCGCCAGCAGCCTTGGGACAAACGACCAAGAGACCCAGTACTTC. Its translation: CASSLGTNDQETQYF. The genes are TRBV4-3 and TRBJ2-5; D possibly corresponds to TRBD1 (6 bases). V lost 4 bases, J lost 0 bases, and 12 bases lay in between. The CDR3 is 15 residues long. Per germline, CDR1 LGHNA and CDR2 YSLEER.

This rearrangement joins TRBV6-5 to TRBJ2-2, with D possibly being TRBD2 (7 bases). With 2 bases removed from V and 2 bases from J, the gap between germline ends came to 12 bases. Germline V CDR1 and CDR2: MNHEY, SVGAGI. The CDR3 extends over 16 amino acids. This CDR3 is CASSYQRGGNTGELFF. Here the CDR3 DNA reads TGTGCCAGCAGTTACCAGAGGGGGGGAAACACCGGGGAGCTGTTTTTT.

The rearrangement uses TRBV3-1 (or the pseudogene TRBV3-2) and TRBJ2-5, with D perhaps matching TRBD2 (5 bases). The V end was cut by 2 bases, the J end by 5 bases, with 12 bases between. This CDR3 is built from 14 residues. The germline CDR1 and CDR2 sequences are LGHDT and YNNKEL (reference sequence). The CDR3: CASSQPLQRETQYF. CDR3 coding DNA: TGTGCCAGCAGCCAACCCCTACAGCGGGAGACCCAGTACTTC.

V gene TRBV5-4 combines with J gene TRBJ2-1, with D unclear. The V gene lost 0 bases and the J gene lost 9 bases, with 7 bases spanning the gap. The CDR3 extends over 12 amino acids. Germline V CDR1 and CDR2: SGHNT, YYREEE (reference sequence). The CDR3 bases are TGTGCCAGCAGCTTGGAGGGCGGTGAGCAGTTCTTC. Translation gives CASSLEGGEQFF.

CDR3 in amino acids: CASSLSSPRTGVGSGANVLTF. The CDR3 nucleotides are TGTGCCAGCAGTTTATCAAGCCCCCGGACAGGGGTCGGCTCTGGGGCCAACGTCCTGACTTTC. The genes are TRBV27 and TRBJ2-6; 9 bases line up with TRBD1. Germline V gene sequence: CDR1 MNHEY, CDR2 SMNVEV (reference sequence). V gave up 0 bases and J gave up 0 bases; unmatched junction bases: 12. This CDR3 region has 21 residues.

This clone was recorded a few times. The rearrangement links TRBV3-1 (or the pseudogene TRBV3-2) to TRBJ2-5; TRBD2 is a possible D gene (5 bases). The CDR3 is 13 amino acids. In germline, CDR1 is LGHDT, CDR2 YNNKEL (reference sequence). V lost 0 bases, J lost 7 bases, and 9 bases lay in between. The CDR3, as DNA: TGTGCCAGCAGCCAAGATGACGCGGGGACCCAGTACTTC. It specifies CASSQDDAGTQYF.

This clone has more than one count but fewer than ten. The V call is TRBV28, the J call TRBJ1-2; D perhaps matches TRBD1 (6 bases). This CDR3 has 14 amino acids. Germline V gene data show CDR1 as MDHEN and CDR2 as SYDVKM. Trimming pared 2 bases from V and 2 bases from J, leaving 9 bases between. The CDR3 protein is CASSLGQINYGYTF. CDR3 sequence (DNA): TGTGCCAGCAGTTTAGGACAGATCAACTATGGCTACACCTTC.

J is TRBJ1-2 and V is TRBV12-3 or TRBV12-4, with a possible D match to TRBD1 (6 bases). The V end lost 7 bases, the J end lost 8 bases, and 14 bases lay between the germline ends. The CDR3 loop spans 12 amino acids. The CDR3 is CASTTGLRGYTF. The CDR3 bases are TGTGCCAGCACAACAGGGTTAAGGGGCTACACCTTC.

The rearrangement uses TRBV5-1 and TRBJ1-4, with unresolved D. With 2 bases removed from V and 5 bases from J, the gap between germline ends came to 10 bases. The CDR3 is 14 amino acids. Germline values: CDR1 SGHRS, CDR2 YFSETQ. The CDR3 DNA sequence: TGCGCCAGCAGCTTACTTAGAGGGAATGAAAAACTGTTTTTT. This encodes CASSLLRGNEKLFF.

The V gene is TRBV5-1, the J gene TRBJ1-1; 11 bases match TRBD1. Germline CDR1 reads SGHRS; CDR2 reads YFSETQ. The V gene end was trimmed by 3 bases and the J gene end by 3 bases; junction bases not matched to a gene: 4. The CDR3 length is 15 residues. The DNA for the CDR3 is TGCGCCAGCAGCTGGACAGGGGGCGTTGACACTGAAGCTTTCTTT. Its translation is CASSWTGGVDTEAFF.

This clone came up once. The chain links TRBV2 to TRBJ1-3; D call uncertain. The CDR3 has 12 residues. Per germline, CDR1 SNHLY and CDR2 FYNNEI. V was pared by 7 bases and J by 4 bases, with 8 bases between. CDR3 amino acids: CASKQSGNTIYF. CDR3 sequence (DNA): TGTGCCAGCAAACAGTCGGGAAACACCATATATTTT. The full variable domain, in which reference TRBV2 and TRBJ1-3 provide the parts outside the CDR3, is EPEVTQTPSHQVTQMGQEVILRCVPISNHLYFYWYRQILGQKVEFLVSFYNNEISEKSEIFDDQFSVERPDGSNFTLKIRSTKLEDSAMYFCASKQSGNTIYFGEGSWLTVV.

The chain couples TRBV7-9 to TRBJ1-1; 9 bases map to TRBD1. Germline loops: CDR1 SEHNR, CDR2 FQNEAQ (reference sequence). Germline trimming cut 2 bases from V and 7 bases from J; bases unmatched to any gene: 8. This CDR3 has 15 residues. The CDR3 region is CASSLRPGQGHEAFF. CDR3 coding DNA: TGTGCCAGCAGCTTAAGACCGGGACAGGGACATGAAGCTTTCTTT.

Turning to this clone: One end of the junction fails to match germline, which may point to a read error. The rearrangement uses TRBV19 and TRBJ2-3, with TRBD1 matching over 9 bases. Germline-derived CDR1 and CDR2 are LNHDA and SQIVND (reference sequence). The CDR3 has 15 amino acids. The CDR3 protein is CASSSWGPTGGRLIF. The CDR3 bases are TGTGCCAGTAGTTCCTGGGGCCCCACAGGGGGCCGCCTTATATTT.

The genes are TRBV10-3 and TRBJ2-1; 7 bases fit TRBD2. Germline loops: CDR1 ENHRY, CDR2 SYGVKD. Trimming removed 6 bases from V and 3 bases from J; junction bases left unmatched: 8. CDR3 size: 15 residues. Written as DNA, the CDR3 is TGTGCCATCAGCTCCGGGACTACCCTCTACAATGAGCAGTTCTTC. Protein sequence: CAISSGTTLYNEQFF.